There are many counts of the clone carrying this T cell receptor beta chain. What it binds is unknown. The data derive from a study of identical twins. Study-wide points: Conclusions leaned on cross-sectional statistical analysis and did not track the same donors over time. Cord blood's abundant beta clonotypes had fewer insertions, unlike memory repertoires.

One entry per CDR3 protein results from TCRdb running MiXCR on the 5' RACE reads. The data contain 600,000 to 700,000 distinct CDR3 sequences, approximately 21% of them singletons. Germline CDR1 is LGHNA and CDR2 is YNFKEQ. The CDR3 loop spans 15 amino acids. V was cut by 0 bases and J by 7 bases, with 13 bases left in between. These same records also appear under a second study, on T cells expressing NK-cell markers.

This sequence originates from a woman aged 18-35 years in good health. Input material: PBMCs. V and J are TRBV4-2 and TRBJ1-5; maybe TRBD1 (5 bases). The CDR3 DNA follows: TGTGCCAGCAGCCAAGATAGGGAGGGGAGACAGCCCCAGCATTTT. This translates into CASSQDREGRQPQHF.